This is a list of T cell receptor beta chains from one sample in a study of blood T cell repertoires in COVID-19. This table comes from immunoSEQ multiplex PCR, and its TCRdb copy is limited to in-frame clones, with some not included. Among 100,000 to 150,000 clones, about 80% were seen once, and the ten largest hold roughly 35%. Sequenced input: peripheral blood. Every receptor here comes from a man in his forties with active or convalescent COVID-19. The CDR3 runs from the conserved cysteine through the conserved F or W. The D gene is left open where the match is weak. Where a row states a size, it is once, few, many or the class of an expanded clone; other rows omit it.

>TRBJ2-1|.|15|TRBD2|TRBV5-4
TGTGCCAGCAGCTTGACTAGCGGGGGGGACAATGAGCAGTTCTTC
CASSLTSGGDNEQFF
>TRBJ1-2|.|13|TRBD1|TRBV28
TGTGCCAGCAGTGTGGGACAGGGTCTGGGCTACACCTTC
CASSVGQGLGYTF
>TRBJ1-1|.|12|.|TRBV28
TGTGCCAGCAGCCGTGTTAGAGCTGAAGCTTTCTTT
CASSRVRAEAFF
>TRBJ2-1|.|13|.|TRBV5-1
TGCGCCAGCAGAGTGGGGAGTAACAATGAGCAGTTCTTC
CASRVGSNNEQFF
>TRBJ2-7|.|14|TRBD1|TRBV5-4
TGTGCCAGCAGCATCGACAGGGGGATCGGGGAGCAGTACTTC
CASSIDRGIGEQYF
>TRBJ1-1|.|14|TRBD1|TRBV2
TGTGCCAGCAGTGAAATCCAGGGGGTAACTGAAGCTTTCTTT
CASSEIQGVTEAFF
>TRBJ1-1|.|12|.|TRBV30
TGTGCCTGGACCGGGTCTTATGTTGAAGCTTTCTTT
CAWTGSYVEAFF
>TRBJ1-5|few|14|.|TRBV5-1
TGCGCCAGCAGCTTGGTGCCAGACAATCAGCCCCAGCATTTT
CASSLVPDNQPQHF
>TRBJ1-3|.|14|TRBD1|TRBV19
TGTGCCAGTAGTACAACAGGGGCTGGAAACACCATATATTTT
CASSTTGAGNTIYF
>TRBJ2-2|.|15|.|TRBV7-2
TGTGCCAGCAGCTTAGCGCTAGGACAGACCGGGGAGCTGTTTTTT
CASSLALGQTGELFF
>TRBJ2-7|.|12|.|TRBV7-9
TGTGCCAGCAGCTTATACGGGGGTGAGCAGTACTTC
CASSLYGGEQYF
>TRBJ2-3|.|13|.|TRBV29-1
TGCAGCGTTGGTGGAGGGACCGCAGATACGCAGTATTTT
CSVGGGTADTQYF
>TRBJ1-2|.|11|.|TRBV12-3/TRBV12-4
TGTGCCAGCAGTTTAAGACAGGGCTACACCTTC
CASSLRQGYTF
>TRBJ2-7|.|12|.|TRBV7-9
TGTGCCAGCAGCTTACAGGGATACGAGCAGTACTTC
CASSLQGYEQYF
>TRBJ1-6|.|15|TRBD1|TRBV7-2
TGTGCCAGCAGCTCTACCGGGACAGAGAATTCACCCCTCCACTTT
CASSSTGTENSPLHF
>TRBJ2-3|.|22|TRBD2|TRBV23-1
TGCGCCAGCAGTCAAACCATCCCCTTTAAGGTGATCTGCGGGAGGAGGATATATACGCAGTATTTT
CASSQTIPFKVICGRRIYTQYF
>TRBJ2-2|once|16|TRBD2|TRBV7-9
TGTGCCAGCAGCCACGGGACTAGCGGGAGGGCCGGGGAGCTGTTTTTT
CASSHGTSGRAGELFF
>TRBJ2-5|.|13|TRBD1|TRBV9
TGTGCCAGCAGCGCCGGGACAGCCGAGACCCAGTACTTC
CASSAGTAETQYF
>TRBJ2-2|.|13|.|TRBV9
TGTGCCAGCAGCGTAGCTCGGACCGGGGAGCTGTTTTTT
CASSVARTGELFF
>TRBJ1-2|few|14|.|TRBV28
TGTGCCAGCAGTTCCGACGGTGTGATTATGAGGTACACCTTC
CASSSDGVIMRYTF
>TRBJ1-1|many|15|TRBD1|TRBV29-1
TGCAGCGTCCCCGGGACAGGGGGGGGTAACACTGAAGCTTTCTTT
CSVPGTGGGNTEAFF
>TRBJ2-1|.|16|.|TRBV11-2
TGTGCCAGCAGCTTCGGGACTGGGAACCCCTACAATGAGCAGTTCTTC
CASSFGTGNPYNEQFF
>TRBJ2-5|few|16|TRBD2|TRBV4-3
TGCGCCAGCAGCCAAGAAAGGGCTAGCGGGGGGGAGACCCAGTACTTC
CASSQERASGGETQYF
>TRBJ2-7|.|13|.|TRBV11-3
TGTGCCAGCAGCTTATACAGTAACTACGAGCAGTACTTC
CASSLYSNYEQYF
>TRBJ1-1|.|14|TRBD1|TRBV5-4
TGTGCCAGCAGCGTGGACAGGCTGAACACTGAAGCTTTCTTT
CASSVDRLNTEAFF
>TRBJ1-1|.|13|.|TRBV4-3
TGCGCCAGCAGCCATACAGGAAACACTGAAGCTTTCTTT
CASSHTGNTEAFF
>TRBJ2-7|.|13|.|TRBV4-1
TGCGCCAGCAGCTCAGTCGGGGTTTACGAGCAGTACTTC
CASSSVGVYEQYF
>TRBJ1-1|.|13|.|TRBV7-9
TGTGCCAGCAGGGACAATATGAACACTGAAGCTTTCTTT
CASRDNMNTEAFF
>TRBJ1-1|once|14|TRBD1|TRBV7-9
TGTGCCAGCAGCAGCACAGGGGGCAACACTGAAGCTTTCTTT
CASSSTGGNTEAFF
>TRBJ2-5|few|12|.|TRBV7-2
TGTGCCAGCAGCAGAGGTGGGGAGACCCAGTACTTC
CASSRGGETQYF
>TRBJ1-2|.|15|.|TRBV5-1
TGCGCCAGCAGCGTTGACGTTACAGCTAACTATGGCTACACCTTC
CASSVDVTANYGYTF
>TRBJ1-1|.|15|.|TRBV6-5
TGTGCCAGCCAGTCCCGCCTGGCGGAGAACACTGAAGCTTTCTTT
CASQSRLAENTEAFF
>TRBJ1-3|.|13|TRBD1|TRBV6-5
TGTGCCAGCAGAAACAGGGGGCCAAACACCATATATTTT
CASRNRGPNTIYF
>TRBJ1-2|.|15|.|TRBV6-1
TGTGCCAGCAGTGATAGTGAGGGGGATAACTATGGCTACACCTTC
CASSDSEGDNYGYTF
>TRBJ2-1|once|13|.|TRBV19
TGTGCCAGTCAGGGGAGTCCACACAATGAGCAGTTCTTC
CASQGSPHNEQFF
>TRBJ2-1|few|13|.|TRBV12-3/TRBV12-4
TGTGCCAGCAGTTTATCAGTAAGCAATGAGCAGTTCTTC
CASSLSVSNEQFF
>TRBJ1-5|.|19|.|TRBV30
TGTGCCTGGAGTGTACCGGGGTACAAACCCCAGGTGGCCAATCAGCCCCAGCATTTT
CAWSVPGYKPQVANQPQHF
>TRBJ2-1|.|15|TRBD1|TRBV5-4
TGTGCCAGCAGCCAATGGACAGGGGGGAACGGTGAGCAGTTCTTC
CASSQWTGGNGEQFF
>TRBJ2-1|.|11|.|TRBV28
TGTGCCAGCAGTTGGGGGCAGGAGCAGTTCTTC
CASSWGQEQFF
>TRBJ2-5|few|16|TRBD2|TRBV11-1
TGTGCCAGCAGCTTAGGACTAGCGGGACCCCAAGAGACCCAGTACTTC
CASSLGLAGPQETQYF
>TRBJ1-5|.|13|.|TRBV30
TGTGCCTCAGGGTGGGGGCCGGATCAGCCCCAGCATTTT
CASGWGPDQPQHF
>TRBJ1-1|.|17|TRBD1|TRBV7-6
TGTGCCAGCAGCTTAGCGGTGGCAGGGGGGTGGAACACTGAAGCTTTCTTT
CASSLAVAGGWNTEAFF